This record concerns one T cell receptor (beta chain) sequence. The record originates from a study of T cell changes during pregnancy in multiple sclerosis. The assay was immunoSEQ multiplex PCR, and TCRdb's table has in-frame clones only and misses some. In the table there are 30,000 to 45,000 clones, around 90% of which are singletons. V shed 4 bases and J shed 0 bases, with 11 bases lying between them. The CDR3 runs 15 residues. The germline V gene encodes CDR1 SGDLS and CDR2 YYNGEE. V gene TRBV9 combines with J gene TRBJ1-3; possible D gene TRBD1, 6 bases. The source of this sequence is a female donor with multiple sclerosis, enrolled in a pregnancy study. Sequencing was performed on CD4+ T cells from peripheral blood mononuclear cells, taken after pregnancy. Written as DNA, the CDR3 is TGTGCCAGCAGCCCGGACAGTTTCTCTGGAAACACCATATATTTT. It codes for CASSPDSFSGNTIYF. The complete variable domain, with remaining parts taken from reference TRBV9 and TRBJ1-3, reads DSGVTQTPKHLITATGQRVTLRCSPRSGDLSVYWYQQSLDQGLQFLIQYYNGEERAKGNILERFSAQQFPDLHSELNLSSLELGDSALYFCASSPDSFSGNTIYFGEGSWLTVV.